The clone carrying this T cell receptor beta chain was counted a single time. The J segment lost 4 bases and the V segment lost 6 bases, leaving 8 bases of the junction unmatched. Germline CDR1 reads SNHLY; CDR2 reads FYNNEI. This CDR3 is built from 15 residues. The sample is drawn from a study of blood T cell repertoires in COVID-19. As for the study in general: Acute and convalescent COVID-19 specimens originated in the United States, Italy and Spain.

How the authors handled the data: Amplification of reference gene primers was used by the study to estimate nucleated cell counts. TCRdb's table, derived via immunoSEQ multiplex PCR, lists solely in-frame clones and lacks some. V, J and clone size were drawn from that table, and D and trimming were deduced from the DNA. The sample shows some 100,000 clones, about 89% of them seen only once. This receptor was taken from a man in his fifties with acute or convalescent COVID-19. Source material: peripheral blood. V usage is TRBV2 and J usage is TRBJ1-4; 7 bases are a match to TRBD1. Here the CDR3 DNA reads TGTGCCAGCAGGCCCCAAGGGGGCAATAATGAAAAACTGTTTTTT. It translates to CASRPQGGNNEKLFF. The full variable domain, its missing parts supplied by reference TRBV2 and TRBJ1-4, is EPEVTQTPSHQVTQMGQEVILRCVPISNHLYFYWYRQILGQKVEFLVSFYNNEISEKSEIFDDQFSVERPDGSNFTLKIRSTKLEDSAMYFCASRPQGGNNEKLFFGSGTQLSVL.